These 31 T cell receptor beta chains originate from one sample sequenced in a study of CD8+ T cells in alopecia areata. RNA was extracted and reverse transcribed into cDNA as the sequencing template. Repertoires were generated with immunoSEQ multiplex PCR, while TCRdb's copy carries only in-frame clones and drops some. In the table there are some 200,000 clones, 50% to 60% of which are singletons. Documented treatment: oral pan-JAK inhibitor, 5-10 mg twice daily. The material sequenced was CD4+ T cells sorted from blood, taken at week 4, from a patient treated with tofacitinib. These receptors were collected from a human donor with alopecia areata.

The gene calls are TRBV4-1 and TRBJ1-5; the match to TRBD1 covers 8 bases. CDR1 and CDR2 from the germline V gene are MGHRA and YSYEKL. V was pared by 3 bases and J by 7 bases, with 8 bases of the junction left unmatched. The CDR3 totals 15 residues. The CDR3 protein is CASSQEGQGDQPQHF. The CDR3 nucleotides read TGCGCCAGCAGCCAGGAAGGACAGGGAGACCAGCCCCAGCATTTT.

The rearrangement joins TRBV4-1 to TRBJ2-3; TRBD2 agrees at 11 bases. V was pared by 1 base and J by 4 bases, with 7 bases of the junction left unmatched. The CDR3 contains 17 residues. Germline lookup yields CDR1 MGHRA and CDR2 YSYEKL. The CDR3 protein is CASSQALVAGGSDTQYF. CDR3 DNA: TGCGCCAGCAGCCAAGCCTTGGTAGCGGGGGGGTCAGATACGCAGTATTTT.

CDR3 DNA: TGTGCCAGCAGTGTGGGGCAGGGGCTGTACGAGCAGTACTTC. It is translated as CASSVGQGLYEQYF. The chain recombines TRBV25-1 with TRBJ2-7; a weak D match, TRBD1 (6 bases). V was cut by 4 bases and J by 4 bases, with 14 bases left in between. This CDR3 spans 14 amino acids. The germline V gene encodes CDR1 MGHDK and CDR2 SYGVNS.

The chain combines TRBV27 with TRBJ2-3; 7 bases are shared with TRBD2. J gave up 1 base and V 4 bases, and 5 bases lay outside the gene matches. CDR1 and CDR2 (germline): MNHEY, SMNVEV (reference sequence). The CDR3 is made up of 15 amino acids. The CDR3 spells CASSSPGRGTDTQYF. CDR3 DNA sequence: TGTGCCAGCAGTTCGCCGGGGAGGGGCACAGATACGCAGTATTTT.

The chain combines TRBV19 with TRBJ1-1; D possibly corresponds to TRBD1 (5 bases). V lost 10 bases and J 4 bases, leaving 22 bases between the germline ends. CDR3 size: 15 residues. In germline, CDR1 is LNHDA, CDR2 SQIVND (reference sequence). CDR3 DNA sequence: TGTGCCACTACCTATTCCGGGGCTATTGCCACTGAAGCTTTCTTT. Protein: CATTYSGAIATEAFF.

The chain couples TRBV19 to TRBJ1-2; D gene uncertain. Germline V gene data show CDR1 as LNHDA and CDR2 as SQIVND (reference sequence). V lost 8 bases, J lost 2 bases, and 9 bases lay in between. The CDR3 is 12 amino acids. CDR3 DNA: TGTGCCAGTTGGACGGCGAACTATGGCTACACCTTC. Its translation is CASWTANYGYTF.

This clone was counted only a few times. This chain's CDR3 is CASSPRLPDTQYF. The CDR3 DNA reads as TGTGCCAGTAGTCCCCGACTTCCAGATACGCAGTATTTT. The rearrangement links TRBV19 to TRBJ2-3; D gene ambiguous. Per the germline V gene, CDR1 is LNHDA and CDR2 is SQIVND (reference sequence). Between the trimmed V and J ends, which lost 5 bases and 4 bases, there was a span of 10 bases. The CDR3 spans 13 residues. Looking up the rest from reference TRBV19 and TRBJ2-3 gives the full variable domain: DGGITQSPKYLFRKEGQNVTLSCEQNLNHDAMYWYRQDPGQGLRLIYYSQIVNDFQKGDIAEGYSVSREKKESFPLTVTSAQKNPTAFYLCASSPRLPDTQYFGPGTRLTVL.

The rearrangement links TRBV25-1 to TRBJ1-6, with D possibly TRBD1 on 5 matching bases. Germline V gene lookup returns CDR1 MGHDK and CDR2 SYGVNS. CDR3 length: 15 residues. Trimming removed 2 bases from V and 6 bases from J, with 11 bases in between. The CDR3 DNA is TGTGCCAGCAGTGAAGGGGTAAGGGGTAATTCACCCCTCCACTTT. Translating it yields CASSEGVRGNSPLHF.

The CDR3 protein is CASSMIQGTGNTIYF. In nucleotides, the CDR3 is TGTGCCAGCTCAATGATCCAGGGCACTGGAAACACCATATATTTT. The rearrangement joins TRBV18 to TRBJ1-3, with D perhaps TRBD1 (5 bases). Germline V gives CDR1 KGHSH, CDR2 LQKENI. There are 15 residues in the CDR3. Trimming took off 5 bases at V and 2 bases at J, with 13 bases between the two ends.

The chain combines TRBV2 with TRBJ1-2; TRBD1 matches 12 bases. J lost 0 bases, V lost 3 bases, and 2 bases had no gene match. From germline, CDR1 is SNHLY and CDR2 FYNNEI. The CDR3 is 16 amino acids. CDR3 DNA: TGTGCCAGCAGTGAGGGACAGGGGGCGGCTAACTATGGCTACACCTTC. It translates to CASSEGQGAANYGYTF.

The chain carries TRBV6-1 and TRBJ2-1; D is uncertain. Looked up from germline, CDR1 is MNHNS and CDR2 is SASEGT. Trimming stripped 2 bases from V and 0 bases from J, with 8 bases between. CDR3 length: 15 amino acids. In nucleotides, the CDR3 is TGTGCCAGCAGTGAACTGCAAGGCTCCTACAATGAGCAGTTCTTC. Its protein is CASSELQGSYNEQFF.

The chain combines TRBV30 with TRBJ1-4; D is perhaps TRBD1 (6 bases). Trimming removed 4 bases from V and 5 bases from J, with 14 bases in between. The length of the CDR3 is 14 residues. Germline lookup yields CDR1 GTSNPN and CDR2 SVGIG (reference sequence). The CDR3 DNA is TGTGCCTGGACCGCTGGGGGGCGGAATGAAAAACTGTTTTTT. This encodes CAWTAGGRNEKLFF. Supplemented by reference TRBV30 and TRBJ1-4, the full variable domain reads SQTIHQWPATLVQPVGSPLSLECTVEGTSNPNLYWYRQAAGRGLQLLFYSVGIGQISSEVPQNLSASRPQDRQFILSSKKLLLSDSGFYLCAWTAGGRNEKLFFGSGTQLSVL.

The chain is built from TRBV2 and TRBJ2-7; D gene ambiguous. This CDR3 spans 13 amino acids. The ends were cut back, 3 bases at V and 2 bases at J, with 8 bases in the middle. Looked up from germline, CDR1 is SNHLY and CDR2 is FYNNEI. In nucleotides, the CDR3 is TGTGCCAGCAGTGATCAGGTTACCTACGAGCAGTACTTC. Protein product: CASSDQVTYEQYF.

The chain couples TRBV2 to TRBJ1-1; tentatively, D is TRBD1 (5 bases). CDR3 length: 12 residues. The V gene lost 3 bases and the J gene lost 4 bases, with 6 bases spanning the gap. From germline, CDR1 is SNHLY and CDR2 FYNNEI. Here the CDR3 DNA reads TGTGCCAGCAGTGATAGGGGCACTGAAGCTTTCTTT. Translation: CASSDRGTEAFF.

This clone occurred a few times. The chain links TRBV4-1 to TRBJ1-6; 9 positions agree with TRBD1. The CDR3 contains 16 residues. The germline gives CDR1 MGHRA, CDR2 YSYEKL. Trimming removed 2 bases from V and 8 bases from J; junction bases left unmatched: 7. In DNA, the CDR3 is TGCGCCAGCAGCCAACCTACGGGACAGGGAGATTCACCCCTCCACTTT. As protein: CASSQPTGQGDSPLHF.

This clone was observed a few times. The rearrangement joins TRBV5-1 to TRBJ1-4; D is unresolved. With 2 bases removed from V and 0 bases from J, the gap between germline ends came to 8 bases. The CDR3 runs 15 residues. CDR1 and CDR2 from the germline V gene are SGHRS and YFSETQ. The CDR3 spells CASSFGGSTNEKLFF. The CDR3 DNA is TGCGCCAGCAGCTTCGGAGGCTCAACTAATGAAAAACTGTTTTTT.

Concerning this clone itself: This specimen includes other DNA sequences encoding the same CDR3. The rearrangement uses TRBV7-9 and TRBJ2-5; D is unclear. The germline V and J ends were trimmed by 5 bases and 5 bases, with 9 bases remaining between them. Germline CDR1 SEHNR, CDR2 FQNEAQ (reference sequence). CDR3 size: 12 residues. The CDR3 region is CASSPPGETQYF. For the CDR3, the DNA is TGTGCCAGCAGCCCCCCCGGGGAGACCCAGTACTTC.

In DNA, the CDR3 is TGTGCCAGCAGGCAGACAGGGGGCTATACTCAGCCCCAGCATTTT. It codes for CASRQTGGYTQPQHF. The rearrangement joins TRBV7-2 to TRBJ1-5; 10 bases are a match to TRBD1. V was pared by 6 bases and J by 6 bases, with 8 bases of the junction left unmatched. The CDR3 length is 15 residues. Germline loops: CDR1 SGHTA, CDR2 FQGNSA.

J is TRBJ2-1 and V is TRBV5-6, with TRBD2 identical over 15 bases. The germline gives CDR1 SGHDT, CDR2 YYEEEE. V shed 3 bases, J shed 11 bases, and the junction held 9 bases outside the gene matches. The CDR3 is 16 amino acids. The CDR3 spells CASSSGLAGGPSQQFF. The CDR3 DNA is TGTGCCAGCAGCTCGGGACTAGCGGGGGGACCATCCCAGCAGTTCTTC.

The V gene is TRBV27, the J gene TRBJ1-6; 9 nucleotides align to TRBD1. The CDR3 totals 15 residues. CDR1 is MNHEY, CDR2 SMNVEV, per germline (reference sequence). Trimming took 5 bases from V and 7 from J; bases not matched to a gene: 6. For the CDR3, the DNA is TGTGCCAGCAGTGCTAGGGGGACAGGGAATTCACCCCTCCACTTT. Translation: CASSARGTGNSPLHF.

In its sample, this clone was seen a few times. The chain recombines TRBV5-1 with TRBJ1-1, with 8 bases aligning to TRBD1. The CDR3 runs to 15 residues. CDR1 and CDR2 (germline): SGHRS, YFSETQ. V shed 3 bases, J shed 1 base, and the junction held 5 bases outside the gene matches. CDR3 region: CASSSSGTGNTEAFF. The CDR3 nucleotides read TGCGCCAGCAGCTCATCCGGGACAGGGAACACTGAAGCTTTCTTT.

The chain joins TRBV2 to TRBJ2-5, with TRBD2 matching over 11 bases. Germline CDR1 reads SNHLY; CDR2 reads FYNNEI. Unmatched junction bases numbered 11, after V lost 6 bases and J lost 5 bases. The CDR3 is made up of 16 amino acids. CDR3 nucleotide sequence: TGTGCCAGCAGCCTCGAGACTAGCGGGGCGTCGGAGACCCAGTACTTC. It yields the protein CASSLETSGASETQYF.

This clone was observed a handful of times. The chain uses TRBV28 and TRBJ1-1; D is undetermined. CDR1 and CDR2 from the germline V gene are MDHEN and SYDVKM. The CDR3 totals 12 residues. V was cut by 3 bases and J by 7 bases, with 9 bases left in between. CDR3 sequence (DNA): TGTGCCAGCAGTTTTTTCAGAGATGAAGCTTTCTTT. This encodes CASSFFRDEAFF.

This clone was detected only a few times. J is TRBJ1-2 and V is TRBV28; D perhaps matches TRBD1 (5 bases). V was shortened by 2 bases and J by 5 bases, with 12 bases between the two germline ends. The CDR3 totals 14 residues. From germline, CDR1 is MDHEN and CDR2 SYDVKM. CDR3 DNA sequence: TGTGCCAGCAGTTTAGGAGGGGTTAGGTATGGCTACACCTTC. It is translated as CASSLGGVRYGYTF.

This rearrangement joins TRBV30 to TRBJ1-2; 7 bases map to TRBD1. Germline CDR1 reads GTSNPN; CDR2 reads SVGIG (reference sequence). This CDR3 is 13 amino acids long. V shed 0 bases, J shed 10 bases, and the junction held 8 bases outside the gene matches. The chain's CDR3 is CAWSVPGQSPYTF. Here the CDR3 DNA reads TGTGCCTGGAGTGTCCCGGGACAGAGCCCCTACACCTTC.

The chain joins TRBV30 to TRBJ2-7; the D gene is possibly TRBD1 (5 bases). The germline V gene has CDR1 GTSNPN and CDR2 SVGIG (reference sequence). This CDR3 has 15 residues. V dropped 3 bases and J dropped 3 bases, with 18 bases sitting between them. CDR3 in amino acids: CAWRGRSWGYYEQYF. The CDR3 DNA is TGTGCCTGGAGAGGTAGGAGTTGGGGCTACTACGAGCAGTACTTC.

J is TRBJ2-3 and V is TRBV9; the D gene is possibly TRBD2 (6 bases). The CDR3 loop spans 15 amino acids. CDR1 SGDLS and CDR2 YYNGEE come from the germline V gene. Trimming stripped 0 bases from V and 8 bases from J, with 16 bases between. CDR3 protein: CASSVDGAGLGTQYF. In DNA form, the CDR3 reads TGTGCCAGCAGCGTAGACGGAGCGGGTCTGGGTACGCAGTATTTT.

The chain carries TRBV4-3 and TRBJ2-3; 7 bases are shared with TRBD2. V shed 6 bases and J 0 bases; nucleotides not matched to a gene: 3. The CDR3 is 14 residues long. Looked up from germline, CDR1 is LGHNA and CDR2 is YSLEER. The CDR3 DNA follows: TGCGCCAGCAGTCTGCGGGGGAGCACAGATACGCAGTATTTT. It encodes CASSLRGSTDTQYF.

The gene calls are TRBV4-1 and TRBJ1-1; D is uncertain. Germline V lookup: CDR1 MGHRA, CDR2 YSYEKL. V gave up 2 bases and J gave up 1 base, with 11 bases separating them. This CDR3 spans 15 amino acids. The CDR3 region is CASSQSPSWNTEAFF. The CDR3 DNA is TGCGCCAGCAGCCAATCTCCATCATGGAACACTGAAGCTTTCTTT.

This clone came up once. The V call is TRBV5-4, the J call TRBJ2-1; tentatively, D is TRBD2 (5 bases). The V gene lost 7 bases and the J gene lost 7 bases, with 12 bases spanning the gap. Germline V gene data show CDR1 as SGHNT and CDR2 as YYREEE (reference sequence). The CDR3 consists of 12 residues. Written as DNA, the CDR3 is TGTGCCAGCCAGAGTAGGGAGAATGAGCAGTTCTTC. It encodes CASQSRENEQFF.

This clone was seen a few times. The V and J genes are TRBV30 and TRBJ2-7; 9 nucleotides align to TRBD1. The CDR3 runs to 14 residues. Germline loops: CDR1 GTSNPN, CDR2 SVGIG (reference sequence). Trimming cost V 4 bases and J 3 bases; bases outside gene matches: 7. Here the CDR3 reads CAWNYGQGFYEQYF. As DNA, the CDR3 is TGTGCCTGGAATTACGGACAGGGGTTCTACGAGCAGTACTTC.